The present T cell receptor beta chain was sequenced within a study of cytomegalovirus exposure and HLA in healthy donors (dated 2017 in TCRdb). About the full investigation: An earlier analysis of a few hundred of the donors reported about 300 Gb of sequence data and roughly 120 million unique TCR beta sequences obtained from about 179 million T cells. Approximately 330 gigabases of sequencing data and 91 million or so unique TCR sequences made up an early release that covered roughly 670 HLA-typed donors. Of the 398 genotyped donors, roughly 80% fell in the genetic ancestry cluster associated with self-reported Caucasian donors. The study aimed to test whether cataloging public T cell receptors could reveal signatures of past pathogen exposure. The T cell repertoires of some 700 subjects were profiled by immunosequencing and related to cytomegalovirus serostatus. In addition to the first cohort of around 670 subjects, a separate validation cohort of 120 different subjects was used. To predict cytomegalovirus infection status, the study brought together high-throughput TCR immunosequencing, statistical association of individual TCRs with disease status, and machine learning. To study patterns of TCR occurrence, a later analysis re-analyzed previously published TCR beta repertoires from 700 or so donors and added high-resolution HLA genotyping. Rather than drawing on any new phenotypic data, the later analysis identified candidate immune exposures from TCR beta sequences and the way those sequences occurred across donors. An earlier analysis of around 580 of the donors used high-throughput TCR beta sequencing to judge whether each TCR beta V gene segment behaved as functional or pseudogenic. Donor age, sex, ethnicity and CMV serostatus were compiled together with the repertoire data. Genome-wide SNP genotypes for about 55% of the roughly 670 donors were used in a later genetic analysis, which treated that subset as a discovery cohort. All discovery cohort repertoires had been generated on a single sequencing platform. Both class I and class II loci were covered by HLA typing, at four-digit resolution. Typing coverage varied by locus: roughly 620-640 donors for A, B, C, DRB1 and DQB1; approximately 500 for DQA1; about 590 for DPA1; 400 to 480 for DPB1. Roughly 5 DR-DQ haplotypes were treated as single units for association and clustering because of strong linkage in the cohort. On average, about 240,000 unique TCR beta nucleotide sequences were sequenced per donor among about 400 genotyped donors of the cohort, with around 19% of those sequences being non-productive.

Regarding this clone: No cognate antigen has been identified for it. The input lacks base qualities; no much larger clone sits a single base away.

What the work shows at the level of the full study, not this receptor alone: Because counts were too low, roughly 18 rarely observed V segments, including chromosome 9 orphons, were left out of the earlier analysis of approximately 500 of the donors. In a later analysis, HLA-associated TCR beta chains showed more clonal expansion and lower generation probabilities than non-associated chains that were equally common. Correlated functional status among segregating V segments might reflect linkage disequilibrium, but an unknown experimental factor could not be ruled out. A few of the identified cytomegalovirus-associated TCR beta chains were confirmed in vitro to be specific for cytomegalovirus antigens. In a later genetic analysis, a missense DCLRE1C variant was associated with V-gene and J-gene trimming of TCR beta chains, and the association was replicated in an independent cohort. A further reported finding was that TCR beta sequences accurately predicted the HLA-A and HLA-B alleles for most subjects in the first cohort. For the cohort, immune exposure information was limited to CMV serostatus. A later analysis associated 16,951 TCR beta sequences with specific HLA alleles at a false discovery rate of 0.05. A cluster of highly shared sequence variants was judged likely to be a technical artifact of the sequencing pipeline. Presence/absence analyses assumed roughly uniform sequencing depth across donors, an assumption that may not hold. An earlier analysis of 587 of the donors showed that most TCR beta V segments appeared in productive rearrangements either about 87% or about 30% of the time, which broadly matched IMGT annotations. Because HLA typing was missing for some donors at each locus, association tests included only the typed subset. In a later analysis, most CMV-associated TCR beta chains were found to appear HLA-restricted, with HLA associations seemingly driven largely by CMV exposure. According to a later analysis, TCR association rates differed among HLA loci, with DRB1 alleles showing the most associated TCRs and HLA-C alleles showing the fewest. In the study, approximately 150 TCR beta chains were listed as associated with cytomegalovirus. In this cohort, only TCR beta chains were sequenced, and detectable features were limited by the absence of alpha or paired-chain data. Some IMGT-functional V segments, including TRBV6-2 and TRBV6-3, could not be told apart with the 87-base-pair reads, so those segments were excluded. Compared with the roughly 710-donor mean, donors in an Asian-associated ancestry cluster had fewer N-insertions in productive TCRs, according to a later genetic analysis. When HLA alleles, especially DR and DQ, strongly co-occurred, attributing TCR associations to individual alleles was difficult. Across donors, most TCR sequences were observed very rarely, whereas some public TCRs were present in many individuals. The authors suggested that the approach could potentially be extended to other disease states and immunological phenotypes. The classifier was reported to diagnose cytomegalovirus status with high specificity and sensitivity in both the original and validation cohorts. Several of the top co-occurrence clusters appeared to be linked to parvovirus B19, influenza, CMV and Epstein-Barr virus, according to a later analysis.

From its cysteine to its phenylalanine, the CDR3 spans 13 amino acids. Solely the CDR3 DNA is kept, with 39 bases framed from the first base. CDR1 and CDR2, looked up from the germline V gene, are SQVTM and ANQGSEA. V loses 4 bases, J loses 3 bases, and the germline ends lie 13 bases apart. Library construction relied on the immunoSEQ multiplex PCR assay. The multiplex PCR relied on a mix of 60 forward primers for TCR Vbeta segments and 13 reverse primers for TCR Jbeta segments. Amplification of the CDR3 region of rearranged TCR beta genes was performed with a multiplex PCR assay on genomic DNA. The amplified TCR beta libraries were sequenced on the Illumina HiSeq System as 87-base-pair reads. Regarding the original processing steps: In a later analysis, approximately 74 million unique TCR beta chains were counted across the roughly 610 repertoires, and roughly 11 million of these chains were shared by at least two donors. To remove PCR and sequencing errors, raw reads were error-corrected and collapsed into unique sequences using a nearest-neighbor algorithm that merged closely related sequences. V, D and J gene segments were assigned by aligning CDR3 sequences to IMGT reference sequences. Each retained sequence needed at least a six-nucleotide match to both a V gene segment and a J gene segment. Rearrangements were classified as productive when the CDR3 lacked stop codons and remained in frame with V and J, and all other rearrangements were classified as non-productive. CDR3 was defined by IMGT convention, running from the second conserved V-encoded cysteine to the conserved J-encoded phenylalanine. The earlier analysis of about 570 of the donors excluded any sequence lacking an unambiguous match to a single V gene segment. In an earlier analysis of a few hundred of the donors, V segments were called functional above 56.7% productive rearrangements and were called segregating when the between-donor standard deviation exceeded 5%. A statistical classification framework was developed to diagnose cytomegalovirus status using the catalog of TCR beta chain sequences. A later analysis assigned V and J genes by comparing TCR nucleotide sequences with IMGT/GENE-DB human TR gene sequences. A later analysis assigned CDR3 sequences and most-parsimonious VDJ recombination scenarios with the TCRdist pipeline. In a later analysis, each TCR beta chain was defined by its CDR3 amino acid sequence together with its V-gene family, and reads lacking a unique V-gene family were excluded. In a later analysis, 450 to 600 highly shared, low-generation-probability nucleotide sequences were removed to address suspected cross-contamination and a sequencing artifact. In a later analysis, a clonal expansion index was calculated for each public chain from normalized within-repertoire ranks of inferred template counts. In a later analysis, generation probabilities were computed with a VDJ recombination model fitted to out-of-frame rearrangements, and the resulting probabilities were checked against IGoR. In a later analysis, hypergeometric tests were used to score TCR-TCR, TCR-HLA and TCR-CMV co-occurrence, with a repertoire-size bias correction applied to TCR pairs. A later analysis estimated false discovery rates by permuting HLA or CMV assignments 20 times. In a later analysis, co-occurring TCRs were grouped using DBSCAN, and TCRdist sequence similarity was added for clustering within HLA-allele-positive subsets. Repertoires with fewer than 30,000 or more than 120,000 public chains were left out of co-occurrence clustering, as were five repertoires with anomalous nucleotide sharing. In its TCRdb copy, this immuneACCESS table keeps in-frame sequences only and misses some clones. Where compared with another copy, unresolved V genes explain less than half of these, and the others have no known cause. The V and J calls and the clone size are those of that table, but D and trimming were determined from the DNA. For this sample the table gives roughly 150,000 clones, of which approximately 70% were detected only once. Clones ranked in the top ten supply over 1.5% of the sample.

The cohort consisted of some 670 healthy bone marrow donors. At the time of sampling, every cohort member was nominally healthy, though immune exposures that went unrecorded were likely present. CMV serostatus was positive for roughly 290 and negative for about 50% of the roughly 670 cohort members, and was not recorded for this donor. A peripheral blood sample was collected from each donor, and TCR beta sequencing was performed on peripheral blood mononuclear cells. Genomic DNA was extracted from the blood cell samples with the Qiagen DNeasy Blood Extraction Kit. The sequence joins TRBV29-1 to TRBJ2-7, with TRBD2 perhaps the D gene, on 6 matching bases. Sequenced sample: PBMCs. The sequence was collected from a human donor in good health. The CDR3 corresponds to CSVVPGSDYEQYF. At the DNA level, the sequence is TGCAGCGTTGTCCCCGGGAGCGACTACGAGCAGTACTTC.